These 16 T cell receptor beta chains were all obtained from the same sample, sequenced in a study of blood T cell repertoires in COVID-19. Some clones are missing from TCRdb's copy, which holds only in-frame ones; the method was immunoSEQ multiplex PCR. This repertoire shows about 69,000 clones, 89% found once; its top ten account for roughly 4.5%. Input material: peripheral blood. The receptors stem from a woman in her fifties or sixties with active COVID-19.

This rearrangement joins TRBV3-1 (or the pseudogene TRBV3-2) to TRBJ2-4; 7 bases line up with TRBD2. Trimming removed 4 bases from V and 1 base from J; junction bases left unmatched: 7. Looked up from germline, CDR1 is LGHDT and CDR2 is YNNKEL (reference sequence). This CDR3 contains 16 residues. DNA for the CDR3: TGTGCCAGCAGCCCGATAGCGGGCGGGGCCAAAAACATTCAGTACTTC. As protein: CASSPIAGGAKNIQYF.

The chain is built from TRBV13 and TRBJ2-7; 11 nucleotides match TRBD1. The CDR3 is 15 residues long. Germline values: CDR1 PRHDT, CDR2 FYEKMQ (reference sequence). V was pared by 5 bases and J by 4 bases, with 7 bases of the junction left unmatched. CDR3 sequence: CASSPRDRGGYEQYF. CDR3 DNA: TGTGCCAGCAGCCCGCGGGACAGGGGGGGATACGAGCAGTACTTC.

This chain uses TRBV7-2 with TRBJ2-7, with D possibly TRBD1 on 6 matching bases. V was cut by 5 bases and J by 0 bases, with 20 bases left in between. Germline values: CDR1 SGHTA, CDR2 FQGNSA. The CDR3 runs to 17 residues. CDR3 nucleotide sequence: TGTGCCAGCAGCACGAGGACCCGGACAGATAGCTCCTACGAGCAGTACTTC. Translation gives CASSTRTRTDSSYEQYF.

V is TRBV27 and J is TRBJ1-5; D is undetermined. The V gene lost 3 bases and the J gene lost 2 bases, with 5 bases spanning the gap. This CDR3 spans 13 amino acids. Germline lookup yields CDR1 MNHEY and CDR2 SMNVEV (reference sequence). This CDR3 reads CASSFSGNQPQHF. DNA of the CDR3: TGTGCCAGCAGTTTTAGCGGCAATCAGCCCCAGCATTTT.

The V and J genes are TRBV5-1 and TRBJ2-5; 7 nucleotides align to TRBD2. This CDR3 contains 15 residues. CDR1 and CDR2 (germline): SGHRS, YFSETQ. J was trimmed by 4 bases and V by 3 bases; bases with no gene match: 9. The DNA of the CDR3 is TGCGCCAGCAGCTCGCCCGGGGGGATTGGAGAGACCCAGTACTTC. Protein sequence: CASSSPGGIGETQYF.

This clone was found a few times. This chain joins TRBV6-4 and TRBJ2-1; 11 bases are a match to TRBD2. Germline CDR1 reads MRHNA; CDR2 reads SNTAGT. The CDR3 is 14 residues long. V shed 5 bases and J 6 bases; nucleotides not matched to a gene: 3. CDR3 residues: CASSKGLAGNEQFF. The CDR3 DNA is TGTGCCAGCAGTAAAGGACTAGCGGGCAATGAGCAGTTCTTC.

The chain couples TRBV19 to TRBJ2-2, with 10 bases identical to TRBD2. This CDR3 has 17 amino acids. The junction had 9 bases not matched to a gene; V was cut back by 3 bases and J by 5 bases. Germline V gives CDR1 LNHDA, CDR2 SQIVND (reference sequence). This CDR3 is CASSIGLAGDYTGELFF. DNA for the CDR3: TGTGCCAGTAGTATTGGGCTAGCGGGAGATTATACCGGGGAGCTGTTTTTT.

V usage is TRBV30 and J usage is TRBJ2-1; TRBD2 might be the D (5 bases). Trimming removed 5 bases at V and 7 bases at J, with 18 bases between. Germline V gene lookup returns CDR1 GTSNPN and CDR2 SVGIG (reference sequence). The CDR3 contains 14 residues. CDR3: CAWDIGKGRNEQFF. The CDR3 DNA follows: TGTGCCTGGGACATCGGGAAGGGAAGAAATGAGCAGTTCTTC.

The chain recombines TRBV7-6 with TRBJ2-1; D is ambiguous. CDR3 length: 16 amino acids. The germline V gene has CDR1 SGHVS and CDR2 FNYEAQ. The V end lost 5 bases, the J end lost 0 bases, and 14 bases lay between the germline ends. CDR3 in amino acids: CASSAIIISSYNEQFF. CDR3 nucleotides: TGTGCCAGCAGCGCGATTATTATTAGCTCCTACAATGAGCAGTTCTTC. Full variable domain (missing parts from reference TRBV7-6 and TRBJ2-1): GAGVSQSPRYKVTKRGQDVALRCDPISGHVSLYWYRQALGQGPEFLTYFNYEAQQDKSGLPNDRFSAERPEGSISTLTIQRTEQRDSAMYRCASSAIIISSYNEQFFGPGTRLTVL.

The rearrangement uses TRBV21-1 and TRBJ2-1; the listed D gene, TRBD2, was not tested against the DNA. TRBV21-1 is a known pseudogene. The CDR3 sequence is 18 residues long. In nucleotides, the CDR3 is TGTGCCAGCAGCAAACCCGGACTAGCGGGAAGGCCCTACAATGAGCAGTTCTTC. Its protein is CASSKPGLAGRPYNEQFF.

The chain uses TRBV24-1 and TRBJ2-5; D is possibly TRBD1 (6 bases). Germline V lookup: CDR1 KGHDR, CDR2 SFDVKD. V was clipped by 4 bases and J by 1 base, with 15 bases between them. There are 16 residues in the CDR3. The CDR3 nucleotides are TGTGCCACCAGTGACTTCCGGGACACAAGCCAAGAGACCCAGTACTTC. Protein product: CATSDFRDTSQETQYF.

The chain uses TRBV3-1 (or the pseudogene TRBV3-2) and TRBJ1-2, with 9 bases identical to TRBD1. V lost 6 bases and J lost 7; bases outside the gene matches: 9. In germline, CDR1 is LGHDT, CDR2 YNNKEL (reference sequence). The CDR3 loop spans 14 amino acids. This CDR3 reads CASSKDRGFGGYTF. The CDR3 bases are TGTGCCAGCAGTAAGGACAGGGGATTCGGTGGCTACACCTTC.

This sequence joins TRBV7-6 and TRBJ2-3, with 9 bases that match TRBD1. J lost 1 base, V lost 5 bases, and 4 bases had no gene match. This CDR3 is built from 15 residues. Germline CDR1 is SGHVS and CDR2 is FNYEAQ. The CDR3 bases are TGTGCCAGCAGCCCAAGGACAGGGGGCACAGATACGCAGTATTTT. Protein sequence: CASSPRTGGTDTQYF.

This chain joins TRBV29-1 and TRBJ2-3; 9 bases align to TRBD1. This CDR3 has 15 amino acids. The J segment lost 1 base and the V segment lost 6 bases, leaving 8 bases of the junction unmatched. Germline V lookup: CDR1 SQVTM, CDR2 ANQGSEA. The chain's CDR3 is CSVEAWDRGTDTQYF. CDR3 DNA sequence: TGCAGCGTGGAGGCTTGGGACAGGGGCACAGATACGCAGTATTTT.

The J gene is TRBJ1-1, the V gene TRBV9; maybe TRBD1 (6 bases). The CDR3 consists of 11 residues. The germline V and J ends were trimmed by 3 bases and 9 bases, with 9 bases remaining between them. Germline loops: CDR1 SGDLS, CDR2 YYNGEE. CDR3 in DNA: TGTGCCAGCAGCGACGACAGGCAAGCTTTCTTT. Amino acids: CASSDDRQAFF. The full variable domain, in which reference TRBV9 and TRBJ1-1 provide the parts outside the CDR3, is DSGVTQTPKHLITATGQRVTLRCSPRSGDLSVYWYQQSLDQGLQFLIQYYNGEERAKGNILERFSAQQFPDLHSELNLSSLELGDSALYFCASSDDRQAFFGQGTRLTVV.

The rearrangement links TRBV12-3 or TRBV12-4 to TRBJ1-2; 8 bases line up with TRBD1. This CDR3 is 12 amino acids long. V lost 6 bases to trimming and J lost 6 bases; unmatched junction nucleotides: 3. CDR3 residues: CASRGRGHGYTF. CDR3 nucleotide sequence: TGTGCCAGCAGAGGCAGGGGGCATGGCTACACCTTC.